This TCR beta chain originates from a study of T cell changes during pregnancy in multiple sclerosis. This clone was detected only once. Only in-frame clones appear in the TCRdb table, and some are missing; sequencing was by immunoSEQ multiplex PCR. In the table there are about 17,000 clones, roughly 83% of which are singletons. The V end lost 4 bases, the J end lost 3 bases, and 19 bases lay between the germline ends. The CDR3 covers 16 residues. Germline V gene lookup returns CDR1 SGHDT and CDR2 YYEEEE. This sequence was found in a female donor in good health, enrolled as a control in a pregnancy study. The sample in question was CD8+ T cells from peripheral blood mononuclear cells, obtained in the third trimester of pregnancy. The chain has TRBV5-6 and TRBJ1-1; possibly TRBD1 for D (6 bases). The CDR3 is CASSPMGGGGHTEAFF. CDR3 coding DNA: TGTGCCAGCAGCCCTATGGGAGGGGGAGGACACACTGAAGCTTTCTTT. Variable domain in full (rest from reference TRBV5-6 and TRBJ1-1): DAGVTQSPTHLIKTRGQQVTLRCSPKSGHDTVSWYQQALGQGPQFIFQYYEEEERQRGNFPDRFSGHQFPNYSSELNVNALLLGDSALYLCASSPMGGGGHTEAFFGQGTRLTVV.